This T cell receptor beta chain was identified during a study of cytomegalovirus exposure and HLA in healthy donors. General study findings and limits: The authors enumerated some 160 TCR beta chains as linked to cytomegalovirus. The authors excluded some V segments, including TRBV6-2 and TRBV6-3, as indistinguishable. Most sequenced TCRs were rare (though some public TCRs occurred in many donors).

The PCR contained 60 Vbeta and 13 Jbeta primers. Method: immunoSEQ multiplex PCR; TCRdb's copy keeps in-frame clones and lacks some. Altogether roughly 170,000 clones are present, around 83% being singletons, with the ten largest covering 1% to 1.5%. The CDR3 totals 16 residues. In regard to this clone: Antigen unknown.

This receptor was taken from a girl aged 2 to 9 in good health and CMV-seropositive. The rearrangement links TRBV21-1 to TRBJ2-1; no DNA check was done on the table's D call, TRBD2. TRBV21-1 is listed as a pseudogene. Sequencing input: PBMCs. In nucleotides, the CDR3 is TGTGCCAGCAGCAAACAAGGACTAGCGGAGAACAATGAGCAGTTCTTC. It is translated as CASSKQGLAENNEQFF.